This entry features one TCR beta chain sequence. Its specificity is unknown. The data stem from a study of blood T cells in healthy people across ages. Deletions cut 0 bases from V and 4 bases from J, with 12 bases between. The CDR3 totals 14 residues. In germline, CDR1 is DFQATT, CDR2 SNEGSKA (reference sequence). Study-level findings and limits: Diversity figures derived from one million T cells were judged to underestimate the true value.

Every donor gave 7.5 to 10 milliliters of peripheral blood. The use of a sample-barcoded 5' primer and a J-beta primer mix characterized a second PCR of about 6 to 11 cycles. TCRdb re-derived calls from the 5' RACE reads in MiXCR, one entry per CDR3 protein. The data contain 650,000 to 800,000 distinct CDR3 sequences, roughly 44% of them singletons. The sample taken for sequencing was blood. The chain uses TRBV20-1 and TRBJ1-2; no clear D. The TCR originated in a man aged 55 to 70 in good health. CDR3 coding DNA: TGCAGTGCTAGAGATTGCACGGAAAGCTATGGCTACACCTTC. Residues: CSARDCTESYGYTF.